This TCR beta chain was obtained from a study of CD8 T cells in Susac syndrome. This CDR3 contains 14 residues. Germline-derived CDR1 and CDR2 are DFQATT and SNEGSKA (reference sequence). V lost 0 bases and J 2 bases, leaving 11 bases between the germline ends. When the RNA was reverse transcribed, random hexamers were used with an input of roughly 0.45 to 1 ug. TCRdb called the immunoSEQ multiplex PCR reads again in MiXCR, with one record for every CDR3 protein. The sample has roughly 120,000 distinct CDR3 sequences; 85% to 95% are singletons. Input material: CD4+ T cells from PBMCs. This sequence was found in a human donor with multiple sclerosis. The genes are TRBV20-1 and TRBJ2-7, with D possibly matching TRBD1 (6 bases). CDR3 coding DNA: TGCAGTGCTAGAGAGGACAGCGTCGCCTACGAGCAGTACTTC. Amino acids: CSAREDSVAYEQYF.